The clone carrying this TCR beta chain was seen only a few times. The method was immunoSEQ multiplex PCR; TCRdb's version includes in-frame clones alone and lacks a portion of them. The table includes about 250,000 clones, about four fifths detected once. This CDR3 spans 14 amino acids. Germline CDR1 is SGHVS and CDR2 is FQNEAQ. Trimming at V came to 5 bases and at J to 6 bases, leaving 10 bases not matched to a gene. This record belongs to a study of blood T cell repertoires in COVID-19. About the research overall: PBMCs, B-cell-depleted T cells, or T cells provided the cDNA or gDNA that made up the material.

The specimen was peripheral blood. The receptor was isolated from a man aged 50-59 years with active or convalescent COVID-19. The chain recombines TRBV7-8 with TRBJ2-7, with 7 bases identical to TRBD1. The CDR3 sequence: CASSNRQGTFEQYF. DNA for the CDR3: TGTGCCAGCAGCAACCGACAGGGAACATTCGAGCAGTACTTC.